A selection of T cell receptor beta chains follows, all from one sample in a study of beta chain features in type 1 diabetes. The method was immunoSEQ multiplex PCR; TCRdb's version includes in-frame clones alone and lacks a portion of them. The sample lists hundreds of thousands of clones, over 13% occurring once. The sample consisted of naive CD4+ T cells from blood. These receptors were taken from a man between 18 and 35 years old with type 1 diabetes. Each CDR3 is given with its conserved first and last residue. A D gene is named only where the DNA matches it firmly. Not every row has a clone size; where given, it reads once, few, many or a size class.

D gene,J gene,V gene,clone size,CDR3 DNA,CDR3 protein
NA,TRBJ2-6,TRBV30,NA,TGTGCCTGGAGTGTGGGGACACTACTCTCTGGGGCCAACGTCCTGACTTTC,CAWSVGTLLSGANVLTF
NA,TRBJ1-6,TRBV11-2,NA,TGTGCCAGCAGCTTAGGCCAGGGTAGTGGTTCACCCCTCCACTTT,CASSLGQGSGSPLHF
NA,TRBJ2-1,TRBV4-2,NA,TGTGCCAGCAGCCCTAGGACAGATACCTACAATGAGCAGTTCTTC,CASSPRTDTYNEQFF
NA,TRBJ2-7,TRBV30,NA,TGTGCCTGGAGTGGCCTCACACCTCTCCACGAGCAGTACTTC,CAWSGLTPLHEQYF
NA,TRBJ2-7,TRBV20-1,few,TGCAGTGCTAGAGATCTCGGCGAGCAGTACTTC,CSARDLGEQYF
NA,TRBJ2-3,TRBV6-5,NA,TGTGCCAGCAAATTCACAGATACGCAGTATTTT,CASKFTDTQYF
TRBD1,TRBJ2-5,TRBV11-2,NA,TGTGCCAGCGGGACAGGGGGCAGGTCAGAGACCCAGTACTTC,CASGTGGRSETQYF
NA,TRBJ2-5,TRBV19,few,TGTGCCAGTGGTCGAGGGGAGCAAGAGACCCAGTACTTC,CASGRGEQETQYF
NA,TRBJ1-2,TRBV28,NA,TGTGCCAGCAGTTCGGTGGGGCTCTATGGCTACACCTTC,CASSSVGLYGYTF
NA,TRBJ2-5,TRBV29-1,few,TGCAGCGTTGAGAAGAACCAAGAGACCCAGTACTTC,CSVEKNQETQYF
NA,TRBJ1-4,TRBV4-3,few,TGCGCCAGCAAAGGAGGAGGGAAACTGTTTTTT,CASKGGGKLFF
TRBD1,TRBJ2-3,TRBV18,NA,TGTGCCAGCTCACCCACGGGGACAGCCCACACAGATACGCAGTATTTT,CASSPTGTAHTDTQYF
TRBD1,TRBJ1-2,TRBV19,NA,TGTGCCAGTACCTTCGACAGGGCCTACTTCTATGGCTACACCTTC,CASTFDRAYFYGYTF
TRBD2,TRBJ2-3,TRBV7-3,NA,TGTGCCAGCAGCTGGGGGCTAGCGGGGGGCACAGATACGCAGTATTTT,CASSWGLAGGTDTQYF
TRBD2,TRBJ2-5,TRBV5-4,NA,TGTGCCAGCAACTCTTGGGAGGGTCGGGAGACCCAGTACTTC,CASNSWEGRETQYF
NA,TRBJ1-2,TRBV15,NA,TGTGCCACCAGCAGAGAGGGACACCTCTATGGCTACACCTTC,CATSREGHLYGYTF
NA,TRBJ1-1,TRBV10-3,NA,TGTGCCATCAGTGAGTACGGAAACACTGAAGCTTTCTTT,CAISEYGNTEAFF
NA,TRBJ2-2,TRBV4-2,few,TGTGCCAGCAGCCAAGACTTCAAGGCACTAACGAACACCGGGGAGCTGTTTTTT,CASSQDFKALTNTGELFF
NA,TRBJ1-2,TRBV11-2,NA,TGTGCCAGCCCCTCAGGCGACGATAACTATGGCTACACCTTC,CASPSGDDNYGYTF
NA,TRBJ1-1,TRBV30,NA,TGTGCCTGGAGTGTCAGACCGGGCTCTGAAGCTTTCTTT,CAWSVRPGSEAFF
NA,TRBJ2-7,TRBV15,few,TGTGCCACCCGGACCGGACAAGGCTCCTACGAGCAGTACTTC,CATRTGQGSYEQYF
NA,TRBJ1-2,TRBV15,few,TGTGCCACCAGCAGAGATGTAAGGGGGAAGGATGGCTACACCTTC,CATSRDVRGKDGYTF
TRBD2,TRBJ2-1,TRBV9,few,TGTGCCAGCAGCTCAACTAGCGGATACAATGAGCAGTTCTTC,CASSSTSGYNEQFF
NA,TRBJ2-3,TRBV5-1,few,TGCGCCAGCAGCCGCGGGACGGTCGGGGATACGCAGTATTTT,CASSRGTVGDTQYF
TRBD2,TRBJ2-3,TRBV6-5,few,TGTGCCAGCACCAAAGCGGGATCGGGCCCAGATACGCAGTATTTT,CASTKAGSGPDTQYF
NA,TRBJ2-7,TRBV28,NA,TGTGCCATCGGGACGCTCCACGACGAGCAGTACTTC,CAIGTLHDEQYF
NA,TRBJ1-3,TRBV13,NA,TGTGCCAGCAGCTTAGGCCCGGTCTCTGGAAACACCATATATTTT,CASSLGPVSGNTIYF
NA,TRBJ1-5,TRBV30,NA,TGTGCCTGGAGTGTACTCCAGGGCGATCAGCCCCAGCATTTT,CAWSVLQGDQPQHF
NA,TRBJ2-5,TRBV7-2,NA,TGTGCCAGCAGCTTATGGCCCAGGAGTCCGTACTTC,CASSLWPRSPYF
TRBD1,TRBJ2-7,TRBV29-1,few,TGCAGCGTTAACGTCCCGGACAGGGGTCAGTACTTC,CSVNVPDRGQYF
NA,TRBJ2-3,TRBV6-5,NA,TGTGCCAGCAGTTACTCGGCAGCGTACGGCACAGATACGCAGTATTTT,CASSYSAAYGTDTQYF
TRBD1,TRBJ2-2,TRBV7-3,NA,TGTGCCAGCAGCTTAACCCGGGACAGGAACACCGGGGAGCTGTTTTTT,CASSLTRDRNTGELFF
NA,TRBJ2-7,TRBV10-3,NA,TGTGCCATCAGTGAGAGATTAGTAAGCTACGAGCAGTACTTC,CAISERLVSYEQYF
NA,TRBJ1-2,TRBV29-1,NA,TGCAGCCCTTTTCGGCTGGGGGCAATATATGGCTACACCTTC,CSPFRLGAIYGYTF
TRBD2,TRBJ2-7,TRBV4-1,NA,TGCGCCAGCAGCCAAGCCAGGGTTAGCGGGGGGGCTTACGAGCAGTACTTC,CASSQARVSGGAYEQYF
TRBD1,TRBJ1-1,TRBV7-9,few,TGTGCCAGCAGCTTGGGACAGACGGGCACTGAAGCTTTCTTT,CASSLGQTGTEAFF
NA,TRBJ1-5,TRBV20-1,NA,TGCAGTGCTATAGACGTTCAGCCCCAGCATTTT,CSAIDVQPQHF
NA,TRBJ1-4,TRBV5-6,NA,TGTGCCAGCAGCTTGGGTCAGAGAGAAAAACTGTTTTTT,CASSLGQREKLFF
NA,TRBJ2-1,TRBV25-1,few,TGTGCCAGCAGTGCTACAGCGGCCCGCTCCTACAATGAGCAGTTCTTC,CASSATAARSYNEQFF
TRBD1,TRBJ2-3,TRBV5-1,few,TGCGCCAGCAGCTTGGCCGGGACAGGAACAGATACGCAGTATTTT,CASSLAGTGTDTQYF
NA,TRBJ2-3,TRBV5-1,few,TGCGCCAGCAGTCAACAGGGCCCTAGCACAGATACGCAGTATTTT,CASSQQGPSTDTQYF
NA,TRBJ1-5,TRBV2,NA,TGTGCCAGCAGTGAAGTAAGGGGGGAAAGGCAGCCCCAGCATTTT,CASSEVRGERQPQHF
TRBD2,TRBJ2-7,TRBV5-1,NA,TGCGCCAGCAGCTCGGGACTAGCGACCTACGAGCAGTACTTC,CASSSGLATYEQYF
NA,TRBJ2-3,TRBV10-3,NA,TGTGCCATCAGTGAGTTGGGAGATACGCAGTATTTT,CAISELGDTQYF
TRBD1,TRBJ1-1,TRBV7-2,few,TGTGCCAGCAGCTTCAGACAGGGAGGAACTGAAGCTTTCTTT,CASSFRQGGTEAFF
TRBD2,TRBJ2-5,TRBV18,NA,TGTGCCAGCTCACCAGTCTCTAGCGGGGGAGGAGAGACCCAGTACTTC,CASSPVSSGGGETQYF
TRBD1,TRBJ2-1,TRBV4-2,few,TGTGCCAGCAGCCATCTCCAGATGGGGACAGTGGCGGGTGAGCAGTTCTTC,CASSHLQMGTVAGEQFF
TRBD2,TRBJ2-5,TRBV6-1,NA,TGTGCCAGCAGTTCCGGGACTAGCGGACAAGAGACCCAGTACTTC,CASSSGTSGQETQYF
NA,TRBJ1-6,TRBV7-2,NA,TGTGCCAGCAGCTCAGGTCGGGGTTGGGATTCACCCCTCCACTTT,CASSSGRGWDSPLHF
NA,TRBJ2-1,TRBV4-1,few,TGCGCCAGCAGCCAAGATTGGCAGTCACACAATGAGCAGTTCTTC,CASSQDWQSHNEQFF
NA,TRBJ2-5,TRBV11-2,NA,TGTGCCAGCAGCTTATCGACGGCCCAAGAGACCCAGTACTTC,CASSLSTAQETQYF
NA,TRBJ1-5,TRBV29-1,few,TGCAGCGTTGCCGACGGGGGTCAGCCCCAGCATTTT,CSVADGGQPQHF
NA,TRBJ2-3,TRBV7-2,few,TGTGCCAGCAGCCCGTACGGGGTAGAGACGCAGTATTTT,CASSPYGVETQYF
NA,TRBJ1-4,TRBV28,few,TGTGCCAGCAGTTTCACGACAGGAGGCGGAGAAAAACTGTTTTTT,CASSFTTGGGEKLFF
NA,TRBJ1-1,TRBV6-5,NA,TGTGCCAGCAGTTACTGGGGCAGCAACACTGAAGCTTTCTTT,CASSYWGSNTEAFF